The 9 T cell receptor beta chains reported below all come from one sample, sequenced in a study of a mutant IDH1 vaccine in newly diagnosed glioma. Time point described: week 5, during vaccination. Doses consisted of 300 ug of mutant IDH1 20-mer peptide each, paired with topical imiquimod. The data were produced by immunoSEQ multiplex PCR, yet TCRdb's version contains in-frame clones alone and is incomplete. Among over 50,000 clones listed, about 87% were seen once. These receptors are not linked to any known antigen. The material was PBMCs, obtained from a glioma patient whose treatment included an IDH1 peptide vaccine. The origin of the receptors is a middle-aged woman with glioma.

V and J are TRBV28 and TRBJ1-2, with unresolved D. CDR3 length: 11 residues. Trimming cost V 5 bases and J 3 bases, with 4 bases left between them. Germline-derived CDR1 and CDR2 are MDHEN and SYDVKM. The DNA of the CDR3 is TGTGCCAGCAGTCGGGACTATGGCTACACCTTC. Encoded protein: CASSRDYGYTF.

The CDR3 here is CASSPTGTEATNEKLFF. The CDR3, as DNA: TGTGCCAGCAGCCCAACCGGGACCGAGGCAACTAATGAAAAACTGTTTTTT. The rearrangement uses TRBV4-2 and TRBJ1-4, with a tentative D call TRBD1 (5 bases). Germline lookup yields CDR1 LGHNA and CDR2 YNFKEQ. V was clipped by 4 bases and J by 0 bases, with 15 bases between them. This CDR3 is built from 17 residues.

This clone was seen more than once but under ten times. The chain carries TRBV4-1 and TRBJ1-1; 9 bases line up with TRBD1. Germline CDR1 MGHRA, CDR2 YSYEKL. Trimming took 0 bases from V and 8 from J; bases not matched to a gene: 7. The CDR3 runs to 15 residues. DNA of the CDR3: TGCGCCAGCAGCCAAGAACCGGGACAGGGAAGAGAAGCTTTCTTT. It encodes CASSQEPGQGREAFF.

This chain links TRBV14 with TRBJ2-5; D is perhaps TRBD2 (5 bases). The CDR3 loop spans 15 amino acids. The germline V and J ends were trimmed by 0 bases and 5 bases, with 13 bases remaining between them. CDR1 is SGHDN, CDR2 FVKESK, per germline. The CDR3 DNA is TGTGCCAGCAGCCAAGAACTGGGAGAGCGGGAGACCCAGTACTTC. It specifies CASSQELGERETQYF.

The chain couples TRBV5-6 to TRBJ2-3; 12 bases fit TRBD2. With V trimmed by 0 bases and J by 11 bases, 4 bases remained unmatched. The V gene's germline CDR1 is SGHDT and CDR2 YYEEEE. This CDR3 is built from 14 residues. The chain's CDR3 is CASSLGLAGVGQYF. The CDR3 DNA is TGTGCCAGCAGCTTGGGACTAGCGGGGGTGGGGCAGTATTTT. The variable domain in full, completed from reference TRBV5-6 and TRBJ2-3, reads DAGVTQSPTHLIKTRGQQVTLRCSPKSGHDTVSWYQQALGQGPQFIFQYYEEEERQRGNFPDRFSGHQFPNYSSELNVNALLLGDSALYLCASSLGLAGVGQYFGPGTRLTVL.

The chain employs TRBV18 and TRBJ2-1; D gene uncertain. There are 13 residues in the CDR3. Trimming stripped 2 bases from V and 1 base from J, with 3 bases between. The V gene's germline CDR1 is KGHSH and CDR2 LQKENI. CDR3: CASSPMSYNEQFF. DNA of the CDR3: TGTGCCAGCTCACCAATGTCCTACAATGAGCAGTTCTTC.

The chain combines TRBV5-4 with TRBJ1-1; maybe TRBD1 (6 bases). In germline, CDR1 is SGHNT, CDR2 YYREEE (reference sequence). The CDR3 has 15 residues. Trimming took 0 bases from V and 2 from J, leaving 11 bases between them. In DNA, the CDR3 is TGTGCCAGCAGCTTGGGCTCAGGGACAAACACTGAAGCTTTCTTT. As protein: CASSLGSGTNTEAFF.

The V and J genes are TRBV30 and TRBJ1-2; no firm D call. The V end was cut by 4 bases, the J end by 7 bases, with 19 bases between. Germline V gene data show CDR1 as GTSNPN and CDR2 as SVGIG (reference sequence). The CDR3 loop spans 14 amino acids. The CDR3 region is CAWTPGYPPTGYTF. As DNA, the CDR3 is TGTGCCTGGACCCCCGGTTATCCCCCCACTGGCTACACCTTC.

The chain recombines TRBV4-1 with TRBJ1-5; D is perhaps TRBD1 (6 bases). V shed 3 bases and J shed 2 bases, with 14 bases lying between them. CDR3 size: 16 residues. Looked up from germline, CDR1 is MGHRA and CDR2 is YSYEKL. The CDR3 reads CASSQGQIRGNQPQHF. The CDR3 coding sequence is TGCGCCAGCAGCCAGGGACAAATTCGGGGCAATCAGCCCCAGCATTTT.